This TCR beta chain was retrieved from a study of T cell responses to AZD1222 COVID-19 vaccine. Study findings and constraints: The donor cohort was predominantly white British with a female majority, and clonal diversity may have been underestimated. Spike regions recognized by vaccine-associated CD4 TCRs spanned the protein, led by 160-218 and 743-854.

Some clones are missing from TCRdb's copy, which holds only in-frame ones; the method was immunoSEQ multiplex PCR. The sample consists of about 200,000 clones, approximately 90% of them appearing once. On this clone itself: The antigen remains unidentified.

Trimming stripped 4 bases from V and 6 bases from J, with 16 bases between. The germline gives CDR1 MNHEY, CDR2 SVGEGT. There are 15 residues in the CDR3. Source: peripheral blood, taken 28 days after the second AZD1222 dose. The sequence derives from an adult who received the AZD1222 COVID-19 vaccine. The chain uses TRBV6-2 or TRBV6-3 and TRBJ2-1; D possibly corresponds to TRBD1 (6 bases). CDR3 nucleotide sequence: TGTGCCAGCAGTTTACATAACGACAGGCCCAATGAGCAGTTCTTC. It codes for CASSLHNDRPNEQFF.